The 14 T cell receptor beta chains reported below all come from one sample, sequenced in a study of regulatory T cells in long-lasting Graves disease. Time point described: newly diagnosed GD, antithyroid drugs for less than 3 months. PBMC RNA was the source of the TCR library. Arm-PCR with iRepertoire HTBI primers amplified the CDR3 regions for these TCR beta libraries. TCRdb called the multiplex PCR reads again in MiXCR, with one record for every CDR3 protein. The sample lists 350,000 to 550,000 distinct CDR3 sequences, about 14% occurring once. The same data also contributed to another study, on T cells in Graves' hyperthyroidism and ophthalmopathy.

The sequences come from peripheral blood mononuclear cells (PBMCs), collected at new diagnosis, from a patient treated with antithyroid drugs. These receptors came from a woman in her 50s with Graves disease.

CDR3 DNA: TGTGCCAGCAGCCCAGCTAACCTTGGACAGGGGTTCCATGAGCAGTTCTTC. It codes for CASSPANLGQGFHEQFF. The rearrangement links TRBV4-2 to TRBJ2-1; 9 bases align to TRBD1. CDR1 is LGHNA and CDR2 is YNFKEQ in the germline V gene. The CDR3 covers 17 residues. V lost 4 bases to trimming and J lost 8 bases; unmatched junction nucleotides: 15.

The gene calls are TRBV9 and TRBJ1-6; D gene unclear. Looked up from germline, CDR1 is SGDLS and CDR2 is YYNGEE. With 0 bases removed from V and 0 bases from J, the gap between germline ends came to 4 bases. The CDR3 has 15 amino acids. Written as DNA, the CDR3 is TGTGCCAGCAGCGTAGCAGACTCCTATAATTCACCCCTCCACTTT. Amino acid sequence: CASSVADSYNSPLHF.

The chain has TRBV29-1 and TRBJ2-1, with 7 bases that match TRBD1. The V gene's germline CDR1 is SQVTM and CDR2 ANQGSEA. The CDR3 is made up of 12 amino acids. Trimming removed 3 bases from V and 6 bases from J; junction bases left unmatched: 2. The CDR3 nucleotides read TGCAGCGTTGAGACAGGGAGCAATGAGCAGTTCTTC. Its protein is CSVETGSNEQFF.

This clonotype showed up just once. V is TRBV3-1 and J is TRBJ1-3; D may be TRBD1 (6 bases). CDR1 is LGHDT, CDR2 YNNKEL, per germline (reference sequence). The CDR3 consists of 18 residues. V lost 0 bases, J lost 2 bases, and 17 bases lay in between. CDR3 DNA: TGTGCCAGCAGCCAAGAAGGGGTGTGCAGGGGAGCTGGAAACACCATATATTTT. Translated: CASSQEGVCRGAGNTIYF. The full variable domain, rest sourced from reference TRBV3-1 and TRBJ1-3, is DTAVSQTPKYLVTQMGNDKSIKCEQNLGHDTMYWYKQDSKKFLKIMFSYNNKELIINETVPNRFSPKSPDKAHLNLHINSLELGDSAVYFCASSQEGVCRGAGNTIYFGEGSWLTVV.

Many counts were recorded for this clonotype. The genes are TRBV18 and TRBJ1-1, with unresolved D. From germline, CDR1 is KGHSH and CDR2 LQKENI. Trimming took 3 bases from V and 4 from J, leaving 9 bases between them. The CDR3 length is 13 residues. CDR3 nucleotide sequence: TGTGCCAGCTCACCTGGGGTTGGCACTGAAGCTTTCTTT. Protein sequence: CASSPGVGTEAFF.

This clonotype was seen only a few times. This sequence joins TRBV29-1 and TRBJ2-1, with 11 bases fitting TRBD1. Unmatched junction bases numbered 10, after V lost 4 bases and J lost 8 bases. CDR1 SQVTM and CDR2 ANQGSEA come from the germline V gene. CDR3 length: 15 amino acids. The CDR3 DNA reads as TGCAGCGTTGGGACCGGGACAGGGGGGGGGGATGAGCAGTTCTTC. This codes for CSVGTGTGGGDEQFF.

CDR3 residues: CASSPFHGRGAYPTGELFF. In nucleotides, the CDR3 is TGTGCCAGCTCACCGTTCCATGGAAGGGGCGCTTATCCCACCGGGGAGCTGTTTTTT. The V and J genes are TRBV18 and TRBJ2-2; weak D call: TRBD1 (5 bases). Germline lookup yields CDR1 KGHSH and CDR2 LQKENI. The CDR3 is 19 amino acids. V lost 3 bases, J lost 4 bases, and 24 bases lay in between. The whole variable domain, remainder taken from reference TRBV18 and TRBJ2-2, is NAGVMQNPRHLVRRRGQEARLRCSPMKGHSHVYWYRQLPEEGLKFMVYLQKENIIDESGMPKERFSAEFPKEGPSILRIQQVVRGDSAAYFCASSPFHGRGAYPTGELFFGEGSRLTVL.

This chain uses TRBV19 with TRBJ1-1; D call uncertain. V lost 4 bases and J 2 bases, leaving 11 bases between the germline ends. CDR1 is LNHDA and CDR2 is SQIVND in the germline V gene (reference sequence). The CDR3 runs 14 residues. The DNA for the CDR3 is TGTGCCAGTAGTACCTGGACCATTAACACTGAAGCTTTCTTT. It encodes CASSTWTINTEAFF. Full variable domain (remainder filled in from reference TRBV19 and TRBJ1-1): DGGITQSPKYLFRKEGQNVTLSCEQNLNHDAMYWYRQDPGQGLRLIYYSQIVNDFQKGDIAEGYSVSREKKESFPLTVTSAQKNPTAFYLCASSTWTINTEAFFGQGTRLTVV.

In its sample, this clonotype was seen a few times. The chain's CDR3 is CSARSDRSFYEQYF. Here the CDR3 DNA reads TGCAGTGCTAGATCAGACAGGTCTTTCTACGAGCAGTACTTC. This chain joins TRBV20-1 and TRBJ2-7, with D perhaps TRBD1 (6 bases). CDR3 size: 14 residues. The germline V gene encodes CDR1 DFQATT and CDR2 SNEGSKA (reference sequence). Trimming cost V 2 bases and J 3 bases, with 14 bases left between them.

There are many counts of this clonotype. This CDR3 is CASSEGSTGELFF. CDR3 coding DNA: TGCGCCAGCAGTGAGGGGAGCACCGGGGAGCTGTTTTTT. The chain is built from TRBV10-1 and TRBJ2-2; TRBD2 might be the D (5 bases). Deletions cut 2 bases from V and 4 bases from J, with 5 bases between. CDR3 length equals 13 residues. Germline CDR1 WNHNN, CDR2 SYGVQD (reference sequence).

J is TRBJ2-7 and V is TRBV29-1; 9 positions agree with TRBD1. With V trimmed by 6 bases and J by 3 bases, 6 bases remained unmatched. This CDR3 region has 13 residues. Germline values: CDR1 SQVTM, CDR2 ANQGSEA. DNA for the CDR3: TGCAGCGTGACTACAGGGGGCAGCTACGAGCAGTACTTC. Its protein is CSVTTGGSYEQYF.

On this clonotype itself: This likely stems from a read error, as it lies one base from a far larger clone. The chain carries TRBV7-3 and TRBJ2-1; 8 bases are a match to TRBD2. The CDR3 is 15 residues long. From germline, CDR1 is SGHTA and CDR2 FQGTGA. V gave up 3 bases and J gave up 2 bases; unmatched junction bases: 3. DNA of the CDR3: TGTGCCAGCAGCTTCCAGCGGGAGCCCTACAATGAGCAGTTCTTC. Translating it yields CASSFQREPYNEQFF.

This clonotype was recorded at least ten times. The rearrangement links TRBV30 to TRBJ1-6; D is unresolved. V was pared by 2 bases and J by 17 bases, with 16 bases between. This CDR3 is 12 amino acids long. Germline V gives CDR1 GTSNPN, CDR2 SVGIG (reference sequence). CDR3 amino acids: CAWSTDWNSVHF. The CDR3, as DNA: TGTGCCTGGAGTACGGACTGGAATTCGGTCCACTTT.

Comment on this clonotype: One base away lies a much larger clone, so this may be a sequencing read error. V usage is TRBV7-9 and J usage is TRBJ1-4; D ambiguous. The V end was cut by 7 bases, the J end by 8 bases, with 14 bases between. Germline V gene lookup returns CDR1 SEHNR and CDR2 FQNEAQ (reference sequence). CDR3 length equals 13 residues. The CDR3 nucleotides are TGTGCCAGCAATGACGCCTCTGGAGAAAAACTGTTTTTT. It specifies CASNDASGEKLFF.